This T cell receptor beta chain is drawn from a study of blood T cells in healthy people across ages. General observations from the study: Age brought a roughly linear fall in TCR beta diversity measured per million T cells. The diversity estimates, figures obtained from one million T cells, were considered underestimates.

Using a J-beta primer mix together with a sample-barcoded 5' primer, a second PCR was run for about 7 to 12 cycles. Each CDR3 protein gets one entry after TCRdb re-called the 5' RACE reads with MiXCR. Counted here are some 670,000 distinct CDR3 sequences, under 65% occurring once; the ten biggest clones make up approximately 12%. This clonotype was seen at least ten times. Its antigen is unidentified. CDR3 length equals 15 residues. Germline V gene sequence: CDR1 DFQATT, CDR2 SNEGSKA (reference sequence). Trimming removed 3 bases from V and 5 bases from J; junction bases left unmatched: 8. What was sequenced was blood. The V call is TRBV20-1, the J call TRBJ2-1; 9 positions match TRBD1. The sequence derives from a woman at least 80 years old in good health. The chain's CDR3 is CSARGRGTGNNEQFF. The CDR3 DNA is TGCAGTGCTAGGGGACGCGGGACAGGGAACAATGAGCAGTTCTTC.